This TCR beta chain was sequenced during a study of type 1 and type 2 diabetes patients. Genomic DNA was the PCR template. The TCR beta CDR3 region was amplified using 30 forward and 13 reverse primers. TCRdb analysed the multiplex PCR reads with MiXCR anew, one entry per CDR3 protein. Among a few hundred thousand distinct CDR3 sequences listed, around 47% were seen once. CDR1 and CDR2 from the germline V gene are LNHDA and SQIVND (reference sequence). The CDR3 totals 13 residues. V gave up 4 bases and J gave up 4 bases, with 11 bases separating them. Study results and limitations: Age and gender were not matched between study groups. Type 2 diabetes and control samples shared highly correlated V and J usage, averaging about 0.97.

There are a few counts of this clonotype. The target antigen is unknown. No donor had another autoimmune disease or recent infection within four weeks. This TCR was sampled from a man younger than 30 with type 2 diabetes. The specimen sequenced was peripheral blood mononuclear cells (PBMCs). This rearrangement joins TRBV19 to TRBJ2-7; no definite D call. Here the CDR3 DNA reads TGTGCCAGTAGTACCGCCTCCTTTTACGAGCAGTACTTC. Its protein product is CASSTASFYEQYF.